What follows are 27 T cell receptor beta chains derived from one specimen sequenced in a study of shared clonotypes between healthy human individuals. Measured with immunoSEQ multiplex PCR; TCRdb has only the in-frame clones, and not every one. The repertoire consists of approximately 1.1 million clones, with around 78% occurring once and the leading ten covering approximately 0.5%. Material for sequencing was memory CD4+ T cells from PBMCs. Subset specified: CD45RA-negative fraction. These TCRs come from a man aged 18 to 30 in good health. Some clones in this sample may be carry-over from other donors' samples.

The chain carries TRBV7-8 and TRBJ1-2; 11 bases agree with TRBD1. The CDR3 is 13 residues long. Per the germline V gene, CDR1 is SGHVS and CDR2 is FQNEAQ. J was trimmed by 4 bases and V by 5 bases; bases with no gene match: 0. In nucleotides, the CDR3 is TGTGCCAGCAGCGGGACAGGGGGCTATGGCTACACCTTC. Amino acids: CASSGTGGYGYTF.

This clone was picked up one time. V usage is TRBV11-1 and J usage is TRBJ2-1; D remains unclear. V dropped 2 bases and J dropped 0 bases, with 8 bases sitting between them. The germline CDR1 and CDR2 sequences are SGHAT and FQDESV (reference sequence). The CDR3 sequence is 15 residues long. Here the CDR3 reads CASSLFSSSYNEQFF. The CDR3 DNA follows: TGTGCCAGCAGCTTATTTTCTAGCTCCTACAATGAGCAGTTCTTC.

This clone occurred once. The V and J genes are TRBV5-4 and TRBJ2-5; D gene ambiguous. Trimming stripped 0 bases from V and 3 bases from J, with 9 bases between. In germline, CDR1 is SGHNT, CDR2 YYREEE (reference sequence). This CDR3 spans 14 amino acids. CDR3: CASSLVGGKETQYF. The CDR3 nucleotides are TGTGCCAGCAGCTTGGTCGGCGGAAAAGAGACCCAGTACTTC.

V usage is TRBV28 and J usage is TRBJ1-4; D gene uncertain. The germline V gene encodes CDR1 MDHEN and CDR2 SYDVKM. The V gene lost 3 bases and the J gene lost 4 bases, with 6 bases spanning the gap. The CDR3 runs to 13 residues. CDR3 loop: CASSFLLNEKLFF. The CDR3 DNA reads TGTGCCAGCAGTTTCCTCCTTAATGAAAAACTGTTTTTT.

The rearrangement uses TRBV28 and TRBJ1-5; 8 nucleotides match TRBD1. The length of the CDR3 is 15 residues. From germline, CDR1 is MDHEN and CDR2 SYDVKM. V lost 5 bases and J lost 6; bases outside the gene matches: 9. CDR3 coding DNA: TGTGCCAGCAGTCGCCCGACAGGGGTTTTTCAGCCCCAGCATTTT. Its translation is CASSRPTGVFQPQHF.

The rearrangement joins TRBV18 to TRBJ1-3; no clear D. V shed 3 bases and J shed 6 bases, with 18 bases lying between them. Germline assignment: CDR1 KGHSH and CDR2 LQKENI. The CDR3 has 16 residues. The CDR3 region has the DNA TGTGCCAGCTCACCTCCGATCAACACAGCTGAAAACACCATATATTTT. Its protein is CASSPPINTAENTIYF. Drawing the rest from reference TRBV18 and TRBJ1-3, the complete variable domain is NAGVMQNPRHLVRRRGQEARLRCSPMKGHSHVYWYRQLPEEGLKFMVYLQKENIIDESGMPKERFSAEFPKEGPSILRIQQVVRGDSAAYFCASSPPINTAENTIYFGEGSWLTVV.

This chain joins TRBV28 and TRBJ2-2; a possible D gene is TRBD1 (5 bases). CDR1 and CDR2 (germline): MDHEN, SYDVKM. V was clipped by 5 bases and J by 5 bases, with 15 bases between them. CDR3 length: 15 amino acids. CDR3 in DNA: TGTGCCAGCAGTCCCCAAGACAGAAAAACCGGGGAGCTGTTTTTT. It translates to CASSPQDRKTGELFF.

The rearrangement links TRBV7-8 to TRBJ2-3; the match to TRBD2 covers 10 bases. V dropped 5 bases and J dropped 5; count of bases not matched to a gene: 10. This CDR3 is 16 amino acids long. Germline CDR1 reads SGHVS; CDR2 reads FQNEAQ. In DNA form, the CDR3 reads TGTGCCAGCAGCATTCGAGCGGGAGGGTCGGGAGATACGCAGTATTTT. Protein sequence: CASSIRAGGSGDTQYF.

As for this clone: Distinct nucleotide sequences in the sample also encode this CDR3. The rearrangement links TRBV7-2 to TRBJ2-3; 7 nucleotides match TRBD1. The CDR3 is made up of 15 amino acids. Germline CDR1 is SGHTA and CDR2 is FQGNSA. The V and J ends lost 2 bases and 3 bases, in that order; junction bases with no gene match: 5. The CDR3 region has the DNA TGTGCCAGCAGCTTAAACAGGGGAAATACAGATACGCAGTATTTT. Its translation: CASSLNRGNTDTQYF.

V usage is TRBV28 and J usage is TRBJ1-2; D is undetermined. Per the germline V gene, CDR1 is MDHEN and CDR2 is SYDVKM. V lost 2 bases and J 3 bases, leaving 10 bases between the germline ends. CDR3 length: 14 residues. CDR3: CASSLGPEYYGYTF. For the CDR3, the DNA is TGTGCCAGCAGTTTAGGACCCGAGTACTATGGCTACACCTTC.

This chain joins TRBV5-1 and TRBJ2-4; TRBD2 might be the D (5 bases). Trimming took off 4 bases at V and 1 base at J, with 12 bases between the two ends. The CDR3 is 15 residues long. The germline gives CDR1 SGHRS, CDR2 YFSETQ. CDR3 region: CASSDPGMAKNIQYF. CDR3 sequence (DNA): TGCGCCAGCAGCGACCCGGGAATGGCCAAAAACATTCAGTACTTC.

This chain joins TRBV5-1 and TRBJ2-2, with D perhaps matching TRBD1 (5 bases). Germline lookup yields CDR1 SGHRS and CDR2 YFSETQ. The CDR3 spans 14 residues. Trimming took off 4 bases at V and 0 bases at J, with 7 bases between the two ends. The CDR3 region is CASSPQANTGELFF. CDR3 nucleotide sequence: TGCGCCAGCAGCCCACAGGCGAACACCGGGGAGCTGTTTTTT.

The J gene is TRBJ1-3, the V gene TRBV9; a weak D match, TRBD1 (5 bases). Germline V lookup: CDR1 SGDLS, CDR2 YYNGEE. The CDR3 covers 16 residues. Trimming stripped 0 bases from V and 7 bases from J, with 17 bases between. CDR3 bases: TGTGCCAGCAGCGTAGCTGGGGCAGGGCGGGATAACACCATATATTTT. Its translation is CASSVAGAGRDNTIYF.

On this clone: The sample holds other DNA sequences that translate to the same CDR3. V gene TRBV9 combines with J gene TRBJ2-2, with D possibly being TRBD1 (5 bases). The CDR3 has 16 amino acids. The germline CDR1 and CDR2 sequences are SGDLS and YYNGEE. Trimming left V 0 bases short and J 2 bases short, with 11 bases between. The CDR3 region is CASSVATGPNTGELFF. CDR3 DNA: TGTGCCAGCAGCGTAGCTACAGGCCCCAACACCGGGGAGCTGTTTTTT.

Of note for this clone: This CDR3 fails to terminate in the conserved phenylalanine or tryptophan, so it likely reflects a read error. It is unclear where the CDR3 begins or ends on the DNA, so no DNA is shown, and the CDR3 is as TCRdb lists it. The V call is TRBV6-1, the J call TRBJ1-1; the listed D gene, TRBD1, was not tested against the DNA. Germline CDR1 MNHNS, CDR2 SASEGT. The CDR3 has 9 amino acids, counting both end residues. The CDR3 protein is CASGKGGPS.

V and J are TRBV2 and TRBJ2-1, with D possibly TRBD1 on 6 matching bases. Germline lookup yields CDR1 SNHLY and CDR2 FYNNEI. V shed 5 bases and J shed 7 bases, with 9 bases lying between them. The CDR3 contains 12 residues. The CDR3 is CASSRTVNEQFF. For the CDR3, the DNA is TGTGCCAGCAGTAGGACAGTGAATGAGCAGTTCTTC.

J is TRBJ1-2 and V is TRBV27, with 7 positions matching TRBD1. Germline V gives CDR1 MNHEY, CDR2 SMNVEV (reference sequence). This CDR3 has 16 residues. Losses at the gene ends were 6 bases for V and 5 bases for J; bases not matched to a gene: 15. The CDR3 is CASSQYRTGRGYGYTF. In DNA form, the CDR3 reads TGTGCCAGCAGCCAGTACCGGACAGGACGGGGGTATGGCTACACCTTC.

The chain joins TRBV28 to TRBJ1-6, with TRBD1 identical over 10 bases. The germline V gene encodes CDR1 MDHEN and CDR2 SYDVKM. After removal of 5 bases from V and 13 bases from J, the junction contained 11 bases not matched to a gene. CDR3 size: 15 residues. CDR3 in amino acids: CASSPTSGQGRPLHF. The CDR3 DNA reads as TGTGCCAGCAGTCCCACCTCGGGACAGGGGCGCCCCCTCCACTTT. Full variable domain (remainder filled in from reference TRBV28 and TRBJ1-6): DVKVTQSSRYLVKRTGEKVFLECVQDMDHENMFWYRQDPGLGLRLIYFSYDVKMKEKGDIPEGYSVSREKKERFSLILESASTNQTSMYLCASSPTSGQGRPLHFGNGTRLTVT.

With regard to this clone: Other DNA sequences in this specimen translate into the identical CDR3. The genes are TRBV2 and TRBJ2-1; unclear D gene. With 1 base removed from V and 0 bases from J, the gap between germline ends came to 7 bases. The germline V gene has CDR1 SNHLY and CDR2 FYNNEI. The CDR3 is 15 amino acids. CDR3 protein: CASSEGRSSYNEQFF. The CDR3 region has the DNA TGTGCCAGCAGTGAAGGAAGGAGCTCCTACAATGAGCAGTTCTTC.

The rearrangement joins TRBV7-2 to TRBJ2-1, with 11 bases that match TRBD2. Germline CDR1 and CDR2: SGHTA and FQGNSA. Trimming cost V 5 bases and J 2 bases; bases outside gene matches: 8. CDR3 size: 17 residues. The CDR3 loop is CASSKNSGRGPYNEQFF. The DNA for the CDR3 is TGTGCCAGCAGCAAGAATAGCGGGAGGGGGCCCTACAATGAGCAGTTCTTC.

The gene calls are TRBV19 and TRBJ2-2, with D possibly matching TRBD2 (6 bases). Trimming left V 6 bases short and J 5 bases short, with 16 bases between. The CDR3 has 15 amino acids. Germline CDR1 is LNHDA and CDR2 is SQIVND (reference sequence). The CDR3 sequence is CASRTRDGRTGELFF. DNA of the CDR3: TGTGCCAGTAGGACGCGAGACGGGAGAACCGGGGAGCTGTTTTTT.

V usage is TRBV11-2 and J usage is TRBJ2-5, with D maybe TRBD2 (6 bases). V shed 5 bases and J shed 2 bases, with 15 bases lying between them. CDR1 and CDR2 from the germline V gene are SGHAT and FQNNGV. The CDR3 spans 15 residues. CDR3 DNA: TGTGCCAGCAGCCGAGGGGCGGGAAATCAAGAGACCCAGTACTTC. This sequence encodes CASSRGAGNQETQYF.

This clone was found a few times. The chain carries TRBV7-2 and TRBJ2-1; a weak D match, TRBD2 (5 bases). The germline CDR1 and CDR2 sequences are SGHTA and FQGNSA. The CDR3 totals 14 residues. Deletions cut 5 bases from V and 12 bases from J, with 20 bases between. The CDR3 sequence: CASSIRVPSGGQFF. The CDR3 DNA follows: TGTGCCAGCAGCATCCGGGTCCCCTCAGGAGGGCAGTTCTTC.

The chain joins TRBV6-5 to TRBJ2-7; D not resolved. Looked up from germline, CDR1 is MNHEY and CDR2 is SVGAGI. Between the trimmed V and J ends, which lost 2 bases and 7 bases, there was a span of 18 bases. This CDR3 spans 15 amino acids. CDR3 sequence: CASSYLPTRGREQYF. The DNA for the CDR3 is TGTGCCAGCAGTTACCTCCCTACGCGTGGGCGTGAGCAGTACTTC.

The V and J genes are TRBV5-1 and TRBJ2-2; D perhaps matches TRBD1 (6 bases). The CDR3 is 14 residues long. With 2 bases removed from V and 6 bases from J, the gap between germline ends came to 11 bases. CDR1 SGHRS and CDR2 YFSETQ come from the germline V gene. This CDR3 reads CASSFQGSAGELFF. CDR3 nucleotides: TGCGCCAGCAGCTTCCAGGGGTCGGCCGGGGAGCTGTTTTTT.

The genes are TRBV4-1 and TRBJ2-7; the match to TRBD2 covers 8 bases. CDR3 length equals 17 residues. CDR1 is MGHRA and CDR2 is YSYEKL in the germline V gene. J gave up 1 base and V 4 bases, and 12 bases lay outside the gene matches. CDR3: CASSPSAASGGSYEQYF. For the CDR3, the DNA is TGCGCCAGCAGCCCCTCCGCGGCGAGCGGGGGTTCCTACGAGCAGTACTTC.

In its sample, this clone was seen once. The chain has TRBV27 and TRBJ2-2, with 7 bases identical to TRBD1. With 8 bases clipped from V and 4 bases from J, the junction kept 7 bases outside the gene matches. The CDR3 has 14 residues. Per the germline V gene, CDR1 is MNHEY and CDR2 is SMNVEV (reference sequence). For the CDR3, the DNA is TGTGCCAGCGGGAGTACAGGGGTCACCGGGGAGCTGTTTTTT. Protein: CASGSTGVTGELFF.